A selection of T cell receptor beta chains follows, all from one sample in a study of identical twins. TCRdb processed the 5' RACE reads anew with MiXCR; each CDR3 protein has one entry. The sample contains 450,000 to 650,000 distinct CDR3 sequences, just under 10% of which appear only once. The data were also submitted as part of a second study, on yellow fever vaccine responses in identical twins.

The sample consisted of PBMCs. The receptors shown here come from a woman aged 18-29 years in good health. The CDR3 runs from the conserved cysteine through the conserved F or W. The D gene is left open where the match is weak. Rows give clone size only sometimes, using once, few, many, or a class for an expanded clone.

j_gene | v_gene | len | d_gene | abundance | CDR3aa | CDR3nt
TRBJ1-1 | TRBV9 | 13 | NA | many | CASSARAGTEAFF | TGTGCCAGCAGCGCCAGGGCGGGCACTGAAGCTTTCTTT
TRBJ1-1 | TRBV28 | 13 | TRBD1 | NA | CASSTPGGTEAFF | TGTGCCAGCTCCACCCCAGGGGGCACTGAAGCTTTCTTT
TRBJ2-1 | TRBV29-1 | 14 | NA | many | CSVENPDGGLSQFF | TGCAGCGTTGAAAATCCTGACGGAGGCCTTTCACAGTTCTTC
TRBJ1-4 | TRBV19 | 15 | TRBD1 | NA | CASSDTGQSNEKLFF | TGTGCCAGTAGTGACACGGGACAGAGTAATGAAAAACTGTTTTTT
TRBJ1-1 | TRBV11-2 | 21 | NA | many | CASSFLGESTGFSLVNTEAFF | TGTGCCAGCAGCTTCCTGGGGGAATCGACAGGTTTTTCTTTGGTGAACACTGAAGCTTTCTTT
TRBJ2-1 | TRBV7-2 | 15 | TRBD1 | NA | CASSPGQGGQWEQFF | TGTGCCAGCAGCCCGGGACAGGGTGGTCAATGGGAGCAGTTCTTC
TRBJ1-1 | TRBV2 | 12 | NA | many | CASLSGTTEAFF | TGTGCCAGCTTGAGCGGCACAACTGAAGCTTTCTTT
TRBJ1-2 | TRBV4-3 | 14 | TRBD1 | few | CASSQALTGNGYTF | TGCGCCAGCAGCCAAGCTTTGACAGGGAATGGCTACACCTTC
TRBJ2-2 | TRBV10-3 | 16 | NA | NA | CAISESTASGTGELFF | TGTGCCATCAGTGAGTCGACAGCGAGCGGCACCGGGGAGCTGTTTTTT
TRBJ2-7 | TRBV12-3/TRBV12-4 | 14 | NA | NA | CASSYRTKNYEQYF | TGTGCCAGCAGTTACAGGACTAAGAACTACGAGCAGTACTTC
TRBJ2-7 | TRBV2 | 15 | TRBD1 | NA | CASSLLTGGPYEQYF | TGTGCCAGCAGTCTCCTGACAGGGGGCCCGTACGAGCAGTACTTC
TRBJ2-3 | TRBV4-1 | 14 | TRBD2 | many | CASSLTSPQDTQYF | TGCGCCAGCAGCCTGACTAGCCCACAAGATACGCAGTATTTT
TRBJ2-7 | TRBV27 | 14 | NA | NA | CASSPQLEAYEQYF | TGTGCCAGCAGCCCGCAGCTAGAAGCCTACGAGCAGTACTTC
TRBJ2-7 | TRBV5-5 | 13 | NA | NA | CASGRGLPCEQYF | TGTGCCAGCGGTCGGGGGCTACCCTGCGAGCAGTACTTC
TRBJ2-5 | TRBV15 | 13 | NA | NA | CATSQHRQETQYF | TGTGCCACCAGTCAACACAGACAAGAGACCCAGTACTTC
TRBJ2-2 | TRBV5-1 | 14 | NA | many | CASSLDRISGELFF | TGCGCCAGCAGCTTGGATAGGATAAGCGGGGAGCTGTTTTTT
TRBJ2-1 | TRBV7-9 | 15 | TRBD1 | NA | CASSAGTGGFNEQFF | TGTGCCAGCAGCGCCGGGACAGGGGGCTTTAATGAGCAGTTCTTC
TRBJ2-1 | TRBV20-1 | 15 | TRBD1 | few | CSARDWRTGVYEQFF | TGCAGTGCTAGAGATTGGAGGACAGGGGTTTATGAGCAGTTCTTC
TRBJ2-2 | TRBV6-1 | 16 | TRBD2 | NA | CASRQLAGGNTGELFF | TGTGCCAGCAGACAACTAGCGGGAGGGAACACCGGGGAGCTGTTTTTT
TRBJ2-5 | TRBV27 | 15 | TRBD2 | few | CASRPWGGLGETQYF | TGTGCCAGCAGGCCCTGGGGGGGGTTAGGGGAGACCCAGTACTTC
TRBJ2-2 | TRBV24-1 | 16 | TRBD2 | NA | CATSEVPPGLGGELFF | TGTGCCACCAGTGAAGTCCCTCCGGGACTAGGAGGGGAGCTGTTTTTT
TRBJ2-7 | TRBV27 | 15 | NA | many | CASSPTSFSVYEQYF | TGTGCCAGCAGTCCTACTAGCTTTTCGGTCTACGAGCAGTACTTC
TRBJ2-1 | TRBV3-1 | 16 | NA | many | CASSQGGDGSYNEQFF | TGTGCCAGCAGCCAAGGGGGTGATGGCTCCTACAATGAGCAGTTCTTC
TRBJ2-1 | TRBV18 | 14 | TRBD1 | few | CASSPETGDGEQFF | TGTGCCAGCTCACCCGAGACAGGGGACGGGGAGCAGTTCTTC
TRBJ2-1 | TRBV7-9 | 15 | NA | few | CASSLGTQIVDEQFF | TGTGCCAGCAGCTTAGGGACTCAGATAGTAGATGAGCAGTTCTTC
TRBJ2-7 | TRBV11-2 | 18 | TRBD1 | many | CASSPFLGGTGGGNEQYF | TGTGCCAGCAGCCCATTCCTTGGGGGGACAGGGGGTGGCAACGAGCAGTACTTC
TRBJ1-1 | TRBV12-3/TRBV12-4 | 13 | TRBD1 | few | CASSPRGDTEAFF | TGTGCCAGCAGCCCCAGGGGGGACACTGAAGCTTTCTTT
TRBJ2-7 | TRBV4-3 | 15 | NA | few | CASSQVGDHVSEQYF | TGCGCCAGCAGCCAAGTGGGGGACCATGTGAGCGAGCAGTACTTC
TRBJ1-2 | TRBV5-5 | 14 | NA | NA | CASSFSTPGMGYTF | TGTGCCAGCAGCTTTTCAACTCCGGGGATGGGCTACACCTTC
TRBJ1-2 | TRBV3-1 | 15 | NA | NA | CASSQDRQRGYGYTF | TGTGCCAGCAGCCAAGATCGACAGCGAGGCTATGGCTACACCTTC
TRBJ2-3 | TRBV3-1 | 18 | NA | few | CASSQRGGGGPRNHTQYF | TGTGCCAGCAGCCAACGCGGAGGGGGCGGGCCGCGAAACCATACGCAGTATTTT
TRBJ2-2 | TRBV7-3 | 12 | NA | few | CASSLTLGELFF | TGTGCCAGCAGCTTAACGTTAGGAGAGCTGTTTTTT
TRBJ2-2 | TRBV5-1 | 16 | NA | many | CASSLGARTNTGELFF | TGCGCCAGCAGCTTAGGCGCGCGGACGAACACCGGGGAGCTGTTTTTT
TRBJ2-2 | TRBV30 | 11 | NA | NA | CAWGKDGELFF | TGTGCCTGGGGAAAGGACGGGGAGCTGTTTTTT
TRBJ2-2 | TRBV5-1 | 16 | TRBD2 | few | CASSLPTSGGSGELFF | TGCGCCAGCAGCCTCCCGACTAGCGGGGGCTCCGGGGAGCTGTTTTTT
TRBJ2-6 | TRBV5-1 | 16 | NA | NA | CASSLDLGPGANVLTF | TGCGCCAGCAGCTTGGATCTGGGGCCTGGGGCCAACGTCCTGACTTTC
TRBJ1-5 | TRBV12-3/TRBV12-4 | 15 | NA | few | CASTSTRVFDQPQHF | TGTGCCAGCACCTCGACCAGGGTTTTTGATCAGCCCCAGCATTTT
TRBJ2-1 | TRBV11-2 | 18 | TRBD2 | NA | CASSLVSIAGPSYNEQFF | TGTGCCAGCAGCTTGGTTTCGATAGCGGGACCCTCCTACAATGAGCAGTTCTTC
TRBJ2-1 | TRBV30 | 13 | NA | NA | CARKKSGGNEQFF | TGTGCCAGAAAGAAGAGCGGAGGCAATGAGCAGTTCTTC
TRBJ2-1 | TRBV7-2 | 14 | NA | NA | CASSLTRRYNEQFF | TGTGCCAGCAGCCTCACCCGTCGCTACAATGAGCAGTTCTTC
TRBJ2-5 | TRBV6-1 | 14 | TRBD1 | few | CASTATGGVKTQYF | TGTGCCAGCACCGCGACAGGGGGCGTAAAGACCCAGTACTTC
TRBJ2-3 | TRBV5-1 | 17 | NA | few | CASSLWKAGVGTDTQYF | TGCGCCAGCAGCTTGTGGAAGGCAGGGGTCGGCACAGATACGCAGTATTTT
TRBJ2-7 | TRBV7-6 | 15 | NA | NA | CASSLVAGQPYEQYF | TGTGCCAGCAGCTTAGTGGCGGGGCAGCCCTACGAGCAGTACTTC
TRBJ2-1 | TRBV11-1 | 16 | TRBD2 | NA | CASSFRPGTSMNEQFF | TGTGCCAGCAGCTTTCGGCCGGGGACTAGCATGAATGAGCAGTTCTTC
TRBJ2-3 | TRBV27 | 17 | NA | few | CASSPRSGHQSTDTQYF | TGTGCCAGCAGTCCCCGCAGCGGCCATCAAAGCACAGATACGCAGTATTTT
TRBJ2-1 | TRBV9 | 13 | NA | many | CASSSGFYNEQFF | TGTGCCAGCAGCTCGGGATTTTACAATGAGCAGTTCTTC
TRBJ1-1 | TRBV20-1 | 16 | NA | few | CSARDSSMAVETEAFF | TGCAGTGCTAGAGACAGCTCTATGGCAGTTGAAACTGAAGCTTTCTTT
TRBJ1-1 | TRBV5-6 | 14 | NA | few | CASSLDPRGTEAFF | TGTGCCAGCAGCTTGGATCCGCGAGGCACTGAAGCTTTCTTT
TRBJ2-3 | TRBV11-2 | 18 | TRBD2 | many | CASSSARLAGAAPDTQYF | TGTGCCAGCAGCTCCGCAAGACTAGCGGGGGCCGCCCCGGATACGCAGTATTTT
TRBJ2-5 | TRBV20-1 | 12 | NA | many | CSARGESRTQYF | TGCAGTGCGAGAGGGGAATCGAGGACCCAGTACTTC
TRBJ2-5 | TRBV7-2 | 15 | NA | many | CASSSVLGAWETQYF | TGTGCCAGCAGTTCAGTCTTGGGGGCCTGGGAGACCCAGTACTTC
TRBJ2-7 | TRBV20-1 | 16 | TRBD2 | NA | CSARDTSGSGGYEQYF | TGCAGTGCTAGAGATACTAGCGGGAGTGGGGGCTACGAGCAGTACTTC
TRBJ2-7 | TRBV27 | 15 | TRBD2 | NA | CASSFRVSGDYEQYF | TGTGCCAGCAGTTTCCGGGTTAGCGGGGATTACGAGCAGTACTTC
TRBJ2-7 | TRBV6-1 | 17 | NA | NA | CASSVGGGRRSSYEQYF | TGTGCCAGCAGTGTGGGTGGGGGAAGGAGAAGTTCCTACGAGCAGTACTTC
TRBJ2-7 | TRBV25-1 | 12 | NA | few | CASSEYRGEQYF | TGTGCCAGCAGTGAATACCGAGGGGAGCAGTACTTC
TRBJ1-2 | TRBV5-1 | 15 | NA | many | CASSPYSTASNGYTF | TGCGCCAGCAGCCCCTATTCGACCGCCTCAAATGGCTACACCTTC
TRBJ1-4 | TRBV4-3 | 15 | NA | NA | CASSLRPGIGEKLFF | TGCGCCAGCAGCTTGCGACCGGGTATTGGGGAAAAACTGTTTTTT